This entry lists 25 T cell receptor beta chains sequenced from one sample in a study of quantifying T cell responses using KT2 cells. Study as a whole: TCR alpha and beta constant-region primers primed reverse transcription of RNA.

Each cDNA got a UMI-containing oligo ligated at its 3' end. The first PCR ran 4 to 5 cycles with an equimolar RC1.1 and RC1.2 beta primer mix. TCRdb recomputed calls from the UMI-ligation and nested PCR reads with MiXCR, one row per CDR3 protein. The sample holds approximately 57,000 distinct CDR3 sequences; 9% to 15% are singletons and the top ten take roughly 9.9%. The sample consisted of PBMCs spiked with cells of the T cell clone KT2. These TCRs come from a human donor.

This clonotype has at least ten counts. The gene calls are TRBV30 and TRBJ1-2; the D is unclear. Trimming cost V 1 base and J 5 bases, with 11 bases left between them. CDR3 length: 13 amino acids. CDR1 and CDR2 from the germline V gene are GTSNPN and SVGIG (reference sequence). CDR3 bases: TGTGCCTGGAGTGGGAGCCTACGTTATGGCTACACCTTC. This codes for CAWSGSLRYGYTF.

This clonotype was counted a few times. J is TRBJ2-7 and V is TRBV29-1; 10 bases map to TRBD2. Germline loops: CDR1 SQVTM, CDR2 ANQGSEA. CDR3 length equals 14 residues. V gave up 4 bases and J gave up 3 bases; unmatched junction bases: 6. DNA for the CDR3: TGCAGCGTTGGGGGGGGACTAGCGTTCTACGAGCAGTACTTC. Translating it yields CSVGGGLAFYEQYF.

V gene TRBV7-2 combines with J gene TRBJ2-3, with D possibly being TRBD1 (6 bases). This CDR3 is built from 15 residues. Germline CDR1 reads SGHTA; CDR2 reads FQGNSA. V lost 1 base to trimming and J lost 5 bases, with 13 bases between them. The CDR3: CASSLVRTVGDTQYF. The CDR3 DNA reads TGTGCCAGCAGCTTAGTTAGGACAGTAGGAGATACGCAGTATTTT.

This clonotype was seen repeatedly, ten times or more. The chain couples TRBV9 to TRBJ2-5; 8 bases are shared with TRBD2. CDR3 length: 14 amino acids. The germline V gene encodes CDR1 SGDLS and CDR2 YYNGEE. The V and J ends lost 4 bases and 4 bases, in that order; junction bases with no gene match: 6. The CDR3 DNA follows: TGTGCCAGCAGCCCCAGGACTAGCAGAGAGACCCAGTACTTC. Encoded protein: CASSPRTSRETQYF.

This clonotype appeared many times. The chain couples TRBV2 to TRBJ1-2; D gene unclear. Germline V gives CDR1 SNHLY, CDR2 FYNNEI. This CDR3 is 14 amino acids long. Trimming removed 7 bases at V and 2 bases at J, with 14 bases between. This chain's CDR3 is CASKALTTNYGYTF. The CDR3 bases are TGTGCCAGCAAAGCGCTGACAACAAACTATGGCTACACCTTC.

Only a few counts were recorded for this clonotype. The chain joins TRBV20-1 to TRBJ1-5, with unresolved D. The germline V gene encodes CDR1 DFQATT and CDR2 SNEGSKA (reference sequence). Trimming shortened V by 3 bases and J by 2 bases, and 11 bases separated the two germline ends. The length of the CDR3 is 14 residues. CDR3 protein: CSASWTGGNQPQHF. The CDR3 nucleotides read TGCAGTGCTAGCTGGACCGGAGGCAATCAGCCCCAGCATTTT.

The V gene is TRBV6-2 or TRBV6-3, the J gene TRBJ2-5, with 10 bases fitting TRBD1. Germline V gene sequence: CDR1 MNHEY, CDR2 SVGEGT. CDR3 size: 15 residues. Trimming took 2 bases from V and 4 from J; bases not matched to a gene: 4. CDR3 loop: CASSYAGTGAETQYF. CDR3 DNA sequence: TGTGCCAGCAGTTACGCGGGGACAGGGGCAGAGACCCAGTACTTC.

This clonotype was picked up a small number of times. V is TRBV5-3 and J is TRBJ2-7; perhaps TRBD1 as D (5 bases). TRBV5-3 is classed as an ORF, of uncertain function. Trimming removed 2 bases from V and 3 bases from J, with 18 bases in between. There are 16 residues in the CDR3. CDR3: CARSFNDWTLDYEQYF. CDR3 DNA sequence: TGTGCCAGAAGCTTCAACGACTGGACACTGGACTACGAGCAGTACTTC.

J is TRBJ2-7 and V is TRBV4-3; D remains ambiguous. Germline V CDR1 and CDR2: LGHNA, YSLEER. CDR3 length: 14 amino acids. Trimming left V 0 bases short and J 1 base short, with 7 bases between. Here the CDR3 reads CASSQDQQSYEQYF. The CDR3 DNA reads TGCGCCAGCAGCCAAGACCAACAGTCCTACGAGCAGTACTTC.

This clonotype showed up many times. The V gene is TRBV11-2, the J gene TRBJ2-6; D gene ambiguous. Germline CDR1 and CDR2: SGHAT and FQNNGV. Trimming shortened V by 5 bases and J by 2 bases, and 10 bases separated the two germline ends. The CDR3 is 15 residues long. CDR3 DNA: TGTGCCAGCAGCCCGAGCCGGGCTGGGGCCAACGTCCTGACTTTC. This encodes CASSPSRAGANVLTF.

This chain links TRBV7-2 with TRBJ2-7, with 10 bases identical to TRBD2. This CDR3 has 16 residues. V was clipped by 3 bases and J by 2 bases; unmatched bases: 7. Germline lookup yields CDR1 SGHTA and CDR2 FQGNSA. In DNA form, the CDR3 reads TGTGCCAGCAGCTTGGGGACTAGCGTCCCCACCTACGAGCAGTACTTC. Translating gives CASSLGTSVPTYEQYF.

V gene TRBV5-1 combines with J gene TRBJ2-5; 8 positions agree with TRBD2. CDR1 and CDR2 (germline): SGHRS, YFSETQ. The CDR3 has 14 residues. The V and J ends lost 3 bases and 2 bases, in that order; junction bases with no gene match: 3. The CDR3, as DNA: TGCGCCAGCAGCTCCGGGGGGGGGCAAGAGACCCAGTACTTC. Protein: CASSSGGGQETQYF. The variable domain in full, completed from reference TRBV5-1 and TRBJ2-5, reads KAGVTQTPRYLIKTRGQQVTLSCSPISGHRSVSWYQQTPGQGLQFLFEYFSETQRNKGNFPGRFSGRQFSNSRSEMNVSTLELGDSALYLCASSSGGGQETQYFGPGTRLLVL.

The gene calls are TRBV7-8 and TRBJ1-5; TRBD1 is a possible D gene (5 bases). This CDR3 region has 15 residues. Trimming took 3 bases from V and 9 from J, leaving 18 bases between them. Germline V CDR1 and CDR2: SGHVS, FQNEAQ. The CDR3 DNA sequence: TGTGCCAGCAGCTTCTCCCGAGGGGCGCTTTGGCCCCAGCATTTT. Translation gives CASSFSRGALWPQHF. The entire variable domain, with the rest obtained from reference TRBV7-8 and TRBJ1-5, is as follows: GAGVSQSPRYKVAKRGQDVALRCDPISGHVSLFWYQQALGQGPEFLTYFQNEAQLDKSGLPSDRFFAERPEGSVSTLKIQRTQQEDSAVYLCASSFSRGALWPQHFGDGTRLSIL.

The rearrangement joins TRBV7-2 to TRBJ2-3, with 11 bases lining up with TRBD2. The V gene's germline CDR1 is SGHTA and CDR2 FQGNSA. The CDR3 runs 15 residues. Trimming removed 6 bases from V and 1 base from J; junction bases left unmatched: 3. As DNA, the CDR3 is TGTGCCAGCAGGATAGCGGGGGGGGGCACAGATACGCAGTATTTT. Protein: CASRIAGGGTDTQYF.

CDR3 sequence reads: CASSHRQEDNQPQHF. The CDR3 DNA sequence: TGTGCCAGCTCACACCGACAGGAGGACAATCAGCCCCAGCATTTT. The chain recombines TRBV18 with TRBJ1-5; a possible D gene is TRBD1 (6 bases). The germline V gene has CDR1 KGHSH and CDR2 LQKENI. This CDR3 spans 15 amino acids. The V end was cut by 4 bases, the J end by 3 bases, with 13 bases between.

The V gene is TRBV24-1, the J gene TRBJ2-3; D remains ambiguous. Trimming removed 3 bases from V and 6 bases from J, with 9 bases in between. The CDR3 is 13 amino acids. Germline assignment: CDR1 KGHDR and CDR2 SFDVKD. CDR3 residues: CATSDGSEDTQYF. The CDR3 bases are TGTGCCACCAGTGATGGGTCTGAGGATACGCAGTATTTT.

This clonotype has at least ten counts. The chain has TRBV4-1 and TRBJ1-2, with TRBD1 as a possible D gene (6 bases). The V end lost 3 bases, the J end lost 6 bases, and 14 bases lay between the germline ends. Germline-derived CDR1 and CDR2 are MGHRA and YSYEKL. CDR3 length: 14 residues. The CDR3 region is CASSHGGGGDGYTF. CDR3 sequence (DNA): TGCGCCAGCAGCCATGGGGGAGGGGGAGATGGCTACACCTTC.

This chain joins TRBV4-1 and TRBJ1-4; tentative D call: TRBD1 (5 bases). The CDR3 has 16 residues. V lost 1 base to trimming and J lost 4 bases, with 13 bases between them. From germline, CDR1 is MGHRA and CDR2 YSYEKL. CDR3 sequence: CASSQAFGGSNEKLFF. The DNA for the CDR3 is TGCGCCAGCAGCCAAGCCTTTGGGGGTAGTAATGAAAAACTGTTTTTT.

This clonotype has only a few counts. The CDR3 loop reads CASSVGVSYEQYF. In DNA form, the CDR3 reads TGTGCCAGCAGCGTTGGGGTCTCCTACGAGCAGTACTTC. The V gene is TRBV9, the J gene TRBJ2-7; no firm D call. The CDR3 has 13 residues. Germline-derived CDR1 and CDR2 are SGDLS and YYNGEE. The germline V and J ends were trimmed by 2 bases and 0 bases, with 6 bases remaining between them.

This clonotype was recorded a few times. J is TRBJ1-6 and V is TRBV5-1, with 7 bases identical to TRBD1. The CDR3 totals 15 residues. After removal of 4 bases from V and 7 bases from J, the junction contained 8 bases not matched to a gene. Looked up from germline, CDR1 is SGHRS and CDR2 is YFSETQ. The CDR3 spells CASSLTDRDNSPLHF. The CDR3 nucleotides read TGCGCCAGCAGCCTAACCGACAGGGACAATTCACCCCTCCACTTT.

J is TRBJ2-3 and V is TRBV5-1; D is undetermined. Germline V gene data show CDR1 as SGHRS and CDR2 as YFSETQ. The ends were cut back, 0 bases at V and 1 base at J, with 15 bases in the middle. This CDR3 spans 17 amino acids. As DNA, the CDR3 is TGCGCCAGCAGCTTGGGGTTCGGGCTGGACGGCACAGATACGCAGTATTTT. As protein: CASSLGFGLDGTDTQYF.

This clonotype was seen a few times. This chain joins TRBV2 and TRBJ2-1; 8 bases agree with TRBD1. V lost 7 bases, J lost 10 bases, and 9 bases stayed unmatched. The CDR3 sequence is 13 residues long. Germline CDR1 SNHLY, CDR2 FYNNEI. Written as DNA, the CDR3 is TGTGCCAGCAAGCTAGGAGGACAGGGCGAGCAGTTCTTC. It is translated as CASKLGGQGEQFF. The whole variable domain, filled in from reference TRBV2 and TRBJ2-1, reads EPEVTQTPSHQVTQMGQEVILRCVPISNHLYFYWYRQILGQKVEFLVSFYNNEISEKSEIFDDQFSVERPDGSNFTLKIRSTKLEDSAMYFCASKLGGQGEQFFGPGTRLTVL.

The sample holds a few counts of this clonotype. The CDR3 region is CASSLDVGFNEQYF. In DNA form, the CDR3 reads TGCGCCAGCAGCTTGGACGTTGGCTTTAACGAGCAGTACTTC. The chain employs TRBV5-1 and TRBJ2-7; D is ambiguous. Trimming left V 0 bases short and J 5 bases short, with 12 bases between. Germline V gene sequence: CDR1 SGHRS, CDR2 YFSETQ. The CDR3 length is 14 residues.

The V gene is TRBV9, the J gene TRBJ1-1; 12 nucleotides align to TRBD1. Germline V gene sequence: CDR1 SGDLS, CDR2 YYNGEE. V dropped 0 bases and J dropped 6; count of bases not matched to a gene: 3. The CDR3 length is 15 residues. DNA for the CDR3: TGTGCCAGCAGCGTAGAGGGACAGGGGGCGTCTGAAGCTTTCTTT. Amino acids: CASSVEGQGASEAFF.

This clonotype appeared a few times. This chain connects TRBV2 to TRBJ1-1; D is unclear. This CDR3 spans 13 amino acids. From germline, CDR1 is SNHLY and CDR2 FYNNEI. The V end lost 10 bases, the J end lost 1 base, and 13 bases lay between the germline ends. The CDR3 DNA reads TGTGCCACCGGGGTGCGGGGGAACACTGAAGCTTTCTTT. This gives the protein CATGVRGNTEAFF.